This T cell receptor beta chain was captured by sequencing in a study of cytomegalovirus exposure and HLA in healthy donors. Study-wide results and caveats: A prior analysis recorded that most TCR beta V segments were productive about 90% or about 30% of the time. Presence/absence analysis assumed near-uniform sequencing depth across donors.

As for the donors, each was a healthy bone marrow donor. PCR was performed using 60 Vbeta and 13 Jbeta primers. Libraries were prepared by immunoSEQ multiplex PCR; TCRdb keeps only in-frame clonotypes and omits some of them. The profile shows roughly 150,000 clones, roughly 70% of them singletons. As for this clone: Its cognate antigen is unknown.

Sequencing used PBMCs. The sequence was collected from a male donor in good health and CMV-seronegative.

This CDR3 reads CASSAGAGLTGELFF. The CDR3 DNA sequence: TGTGCCAGCAGCGCGGGGGCCGGACTAACCGGGGAGCTGTTTTTT. The V and J genes are TRBV7-9 and TRBJ2-2, with D possibly matching TRBD2 (7 bases). With 5 bases removed from V and 5 bases from J, the gap between germline ends came to 15 bases. Germline V lookup: CDR1 SEHNR, CDR2 FQNEAQ (reference sequence). The CDR3 has 15 residues.